These 27 T cell receptor beta chains were sequenced from one sample in a study of T cells in Graves' hyperthyroidism and ophthalmopathy. The CDR3 regions of TCR beta were amplified from RNA transcripts. Initially, a first-round RT-PCR of the TCR CDR3 employed the HTBI primer set. TCRdb reprocessed the multiplex PCR reads via MiXCR and lists one record per CDR3 protein. The repertoire holds hundreds of thousands of distinct CDR3 sequences, 15% to 20% seen once, with 3% to 4% in the top ten. What was sequenced was blood. These receptors originate from a woman aged 25 to 45 with Graves' hyperthyroidism.

This chain connects TRBV7-9 to TRBJ2-2; possible D gene TRBD2, 7 bases. Trimming pared 7 bases from V and 4 bases from J, leaving 13 bases between. The CDR3 length is 14 residues. Looked up from germline, CDR1 is SEHNR and CDR2 is FQNEAQ (reference sequence). DNA of the CDR3: TGTGCCAGCATACAGGGAGGGGTCACCGGGGAGCTGTTTTTT. Translation gives CASIQGGVTGELFF.

This clonotype was seen a handful of times. The CDR3 DNA reads TGTGCCAGCAGGACAGGAGGGTACAATGAGCAGTTCTTC. Amino acid sequence: CASRTGGYNEQFF. The V gene is TRBV6-2 or TRBV6-3, the J gene TRBJ2-1; either TRBD1 or TRBD2 may supply D (6 bases each). V was trimmed by 6 bases and J by 4 bases, leaving 10 bases between them. The length of the CDR3 is 13 residues. Germline-derived CDR1 and CDR2 are MNHEY and SVGEGT.

The rearrangement joins TRBV24-1 to TRBJ2-1, with D perhaps matching TRBD1 (6 bases). Between the trimmed V and J ends, which lost 8 bases and 6 bases, there was a span of 7 bases. The CDR3 spans 11 residues. The germline gives CDR1 KGHDR, CDR2 SFDVKD. The chain's CDR3 is CATMGANEQFF. The CDR3 DNA reads TGTGCCACCATGGGGGCCAATGAGCAGTTCTTC.

Concerning this clonotype itself: This sequence may be a read error, since a much larger clone differs from it by one base. This chain links TRBV12-3 or TRBV12-4 with TRBJ2-3; TRBD2 might be the D (6 bases). This CDR3 is 13 amino acids long. The CDR3 region is CAGSFSGVDTQYF. CDR3 bases: TGTGCCGGCAGTTTTAGCGGTGTTGATACGCAGTATTTT.

This clonotype was seen repeatedly, ten times or more. The rearrangement uses TRBV7-8 and TRBJ1-2, with unresolved D. CDR1 is SGHVS and CDR2 is FQNEAQ in the germline V gene. The CDR3 runs 14 residues. Trimming removed 1 base from V and 6 bases from J, with 12 bases in between. The CDR3 bases are TGTGCCAGCAGCTTAGACCGACGAGAAGATGGCTACACCTTC. It is translated as CASSLDRREDGYTF.

There are many counts of this clonotype. This chain uses TRBV20-1 with TRBJ1-1; no firm D call. The V end was cut by 0 bases, the J end by 6 bases, with 8 bases between. The CDR3 extends over 12 amino acids. CDR1 and CDR2 from the germline V gene are DFQATT and SNEGSKA (reference sequence). DNA for the CDR3: TGCAGTGCTAGAGAGATGGACCCTGAAGCTTTCTTT. Translating gives CSAREMDPEAFF.

This clonotype has just a few counts. The chain employs TRBV5-1 and TRBJ2-7, with TRBD1 as a possible D gene (5 bases). The germline V gene encodes CDR1 SGHRS and CDR2 YFSETQ. The V end lost 0 bases, the J end lost 4 bases, and 14 bases lay between the germline ends. CDR3 size: 15 residues. As DNA, the CDR3 is TGCGCCAGCAGCTTGGAAGGGGCCGTTGAATACGAGCAGTACTTC. Protein sequence: CASSLEGAVEYEQYF.

This clonotype was seen more than once but under ten times. This chain uses TRBV7-2 with TRBJ2-1; TRBD2 matches at 10 bases. V was pared by 5 bases and J by 2 bases, with 3 bases of the junction left unmatched. The CDR3 consists of 15 residues. Germline CDR1 reads SGHTA; CDR2 reads FQGNSA. CDR3 in DNA: TGTGCCAGCAGCGCAGGACTAGCGGCCTACAATGAGCAGTTCTTC. This codes for CASSAGLAAYNEQFF.

Concerning this clonotype itself: A read error is possible here, since a much larger clone lies one base away. The chain carries TRBV3-1 and TRBJ2-1, with TRBD2 matching 9 bases. The CDR3 contains 13 residues. Germline CDR1 and CDR2: LGHDT and YNNKEL (reference sequence). CDR3: CGSSQLAGDEQFF. CDR3 nucleotide sequence: TGTGGCAGCAGCCAATTAGCGGGAGATGAGCAGTTCTTC.

The sample holds many counts of this clonotype. V gene TRBV7-2 combines with J gene TRBJ2-7; no firm D call. The CDR3 totals 13 residues. The germline CDR1 and CDR2 sequences are SGHTA and FQGNSA. The V end lost 5 bases, the J end lost 0 bases, and 8 bases lay between the germline ends. The CDR3 DNA reads TGTGCCAGCAGCCGTCGAGACTCCTACGAGCAGTACTTC. This encodes CASSRRDSYEQYF.

The rearrangement joins TRBV19 to TRBJ2-7; 9 nucleotides line up with TRBD2. V was clipped by 4 bases and J by 4 bases; unmatched bases: 5. CDR1 and CDR2 from the germline V gene are LNHDA and SQIVND (reference sequence). The CDR3 has 14 amino acids. CDR3 region: CASSSGRAWYEQYF. Here the CDR3 DNA reads TGTGCCAGTAGTAGCGGGAGGGCCTGGTACGAGCAGTACTTC.

This clonotype was counted ten times or more. This chain joins TRBV28 and TRBJ2-2; 7 bases line up with TRBD2. CDR1 and CDR2 from the germline V gene are MDHEN and SYDVKM. V was pared by 6 bases and J by 3 bases, with 7 bases of the junction left unmatched. The CDR3 is 15 amino acids. CDR3 region: CASSSSGRDTGELFF. CDR3 coding DNA: TGTGCCAGCAGCTCTAGCGGTAGGGACACCGGGGAGCTGTTTTTT.

This clonotype was observed a handful of times. The chain is built from TRBV6-1 and TRBJ1-5, with D possibly TRBD1 on 6 matching bases. The CDR3 runs to 15 residues. V lost 7 bases and J 1 base, leaving 14 bases between the germline ends. Germline V gives CDR1 MNHNS, CDR2 SASEGT. The CDR3 loop reads CASNPGARSNQPQHF. The CDR3 nucleotides read TGTGCCAGCAATCCGGGGGCGAGGAGCAATCAGCCCCAGCATTTT.

This clonotype was recorded at least ten times. The chain uses TRBV7-9 and TRBJ1-1; 8 nucleotides align to TRBD1. Germline CDR1 is SEHNR and CDR2 is FQNEAQ (reference sequence). The V gene end was trimmed by 3 bases and the J gene end by 1 base; junction bases not matched to a gene: 4. This CDR3 comprises 15 residues. The CDR3 sequence is CASSLTGATNTEAFF. The CDR3 nucleotides are TGTGCCAGCAGCTTGACAGGGGCGACGAACACTGAAGCTTTCTTT.

This clonotype was detected many times. V is TRBV27 and J is TRBJ2-7; 7 nucleotides align to TRBD2. The CDR3 has 14 amino acids. The germline V gene has CDR1 MNHEY and CDR2 SMNVEV (reference sequence). The J segment lost 4 bases and the V segment lost 1 base, leaving 4 bases of the junction unmatched. CDR3 amino acids: CASSLFPSGYEQYF. In nucleotides, the CDR3 is TGTGCCAGCAGTTTATTCCCTAGCGGTTACGAGCAGTACTTC.

This clonotype was picked up one time. This may be a read error: a much more frequent sequence differs by one nucleotide. J is TRBJ1-6 and V is TRBV27, with D possibly matching TRBD1 (5 bases). The V gene's germline CDR1 is MNHEY and CDR2 SMNVEV (reference sequence). V was trimmed by 4 bases and J by 8 bases, leaving 12 bases between them. The CDR3 consists of 14 residues. CDR3 nucleotide sequence: TGTGCCAGCAGTTCATCGGGACCCTATTCACCCCTCCACTTT. Its protein is CASSSSGPYSPLHF.

This clonotype was detected a few times. The chain recombines TRBV4-3 with TRBJ1-1; D is unclear. Between the trimmed V and J ends, which lost 0 bases and 7 bases, there was a span of 12 bases. CDR3 length: 14 residues. Germline V gene lookup returns CDR1 LGHNA and CDR2 YSLEER. The CDR3 region has the DNA TGCGCCAGCAGCCAAGATAGGAGTTGGGATGAAGCTTTCTTT. Encoded protein: CASSQDRSWDEAFF.

The V and J genes are TRBV24-1 and TRBJ2-5; D is possibly TRBD2 (6 bases). V dropped 7 bases and J dropped 0 bases, with 14 bases sitting between them. Germline loops: CDR1 KGHDR, CDR2 SFDVKD. The CDR3 spans 15 residues. CDR3 sequence (DNA): TGTGCCACCAGGGGGGGAGGTAGAAACCAAGAGACCCAGTACTTC. It is translated as CATRGGGRNQETQYF.

This chain uses TRBV12-3 or TRBV12-4 with TRBJ2-2, with TRBD2 identical over 8 bases. With 1 base clipped from V and 4 bases from J, the junction kept 2 bases outside the gene matches. This CDR3 region has 15 residues. The CDR3 DNA reads TGTGCCAGCAGTTTAGTACTAGCGGTCACCGGGGAGCTGTTTTTT. Translated: CASSLVLAVTGELFF.

Many counts were recorded for this clonotype. V gene TRBV20-1 combines with J gene TRBJ2-7, with D maybe TRBD2 (7 bases). The CDR3 sequence is 13 residues long. The ends were cut back, 6 bases at V and 4 bases at J, with 16 bases in the middle. Germline V gives CDR1 DFQATT, CDR2 SNEGSKA (reference sequence). CDR3 nucleotide sequence: TGCAGTGCCGCGCCCGGGGGGCTATACGAGCAGTACTTC. The encoded protein is CSAAPGGLYEQYF.

At least ten counts were recorded for this clonotype. This chain connects TRBV27 to TRBJ1-5; 7 nucleotides match TRBD1. The CDR3 sequence is 15 residues long. V lost 5 bases, J lost 5 bases, and 9 bases stayed unmatched. Germline V gene lookup returns CDR1 MNHEY and CDR2 SMNVEV (reference sequence). The CDR3 spells CASSLKGQYHQPQHF. The CDR3 DNA reads TGTGCCAGCAGTCTGAAGGGACAGTACCATCAGCCCCAGCATTTT.

Only a few counts were recorded for this clonotype. This chain uses TRBV9 with TRBJ2-4, with 8 bases aligning to TRBD1. CDR1 SGDLS and CDR2 YYNGEE come from the germline V gene. The CDR3 is 15 amino acids. With V trimmed by 0 bases and J by 9 bases, 8 bases remained unmatched. CDR3 nucleotide sequence: TGTGCCAGCAGCGTAGGAGGGCGGACAGGGAGCATTCAGTACTTC. Amino acids: CASSVGGRTGSIQYF.

This clonotype was seen a handful of times. The chain recombines TRBV28 with TRBJ1-6; D gene uncertain. Trimming pared 2 bases from V and 0 bases from J, leaving 2 bases between. Germline V gives CDR1 MDHEN, CDR2 SYDVKM. The CDR3 is made up of 14 amino acids. CDR3 region: CASSLPSYNSPLHF. The CDR3 nucleotides read TGTGCCAGCAGTTTACCCTCCTATAATTCACCCCTCCACTTT.

This clonotype was detected many times. This sequence joins TRBV27 and TRBJ2-7, with D uncertain. V was pared by 0 bases and J by 3 bases, with 6 bases between. There are 13 residues in the CDR3. Germline-derived CDR1 and CDR2 are MNHEY and SMNVEV (reference sequence). CDR3 nucleotide sequence: TGTGCCAGCAGTTTATCGTCCTACTACGAGCAGTACTTC. This gives the protein CASSLSSYYEQYF.

There are many counts of this clonotype. The chain carries TRBV3-1 and TRBJ2-5; D not certain. The CDR3 has 14 amino acids. Trimming shortened V by 0 bases and J by 2 bases, and 7 bases separated the two germline ends. Per germline, CDR1 LGHDT and CDR2 YNNKEL (reference sequence). In DNA, the CDR3 is TGTGCCAGCAGCCAAGATACCGTGCAAGAGACCCAGTACTTC. Amino acids: CASSQDTVQETQYF.

This clonotype occurred a few times. The V call is TRBV5-8, the J call TRBJ1-1; 7 bases align to TRBD1. This CDR3 has 16 residues. Germline V CDR1 and CDR2: SGHTS, YDEGEE. V was clipped by 0 bases and J by 3 bases; unmatched bases: 8. The CDR3 region has the DNA TGTGCCAGCAGCTTGGTTATTCCGCAGGGGGACACTGAAGCTTTCTTT. Translating gives CASSLVIPQGDTEAFF.

This clonotype has a handful of counts. The gene calls are TRBV4-1 and TRBJ1-4; D remains ambiguous. Germline CDR1 and CDR2: MGHRA and YSYEKL. The V gene lost 0 bases and the J gene lost 4 bases, with 3 bases spanning the gap. The CDR3 contains 13 residues. CDR3 in amino acids: CASSQEYNEKLFF. The CDR3 DNA sequence: TGCGCCAGCAGCCAAGAGTATAATGAAAAACTGTTTTTT.